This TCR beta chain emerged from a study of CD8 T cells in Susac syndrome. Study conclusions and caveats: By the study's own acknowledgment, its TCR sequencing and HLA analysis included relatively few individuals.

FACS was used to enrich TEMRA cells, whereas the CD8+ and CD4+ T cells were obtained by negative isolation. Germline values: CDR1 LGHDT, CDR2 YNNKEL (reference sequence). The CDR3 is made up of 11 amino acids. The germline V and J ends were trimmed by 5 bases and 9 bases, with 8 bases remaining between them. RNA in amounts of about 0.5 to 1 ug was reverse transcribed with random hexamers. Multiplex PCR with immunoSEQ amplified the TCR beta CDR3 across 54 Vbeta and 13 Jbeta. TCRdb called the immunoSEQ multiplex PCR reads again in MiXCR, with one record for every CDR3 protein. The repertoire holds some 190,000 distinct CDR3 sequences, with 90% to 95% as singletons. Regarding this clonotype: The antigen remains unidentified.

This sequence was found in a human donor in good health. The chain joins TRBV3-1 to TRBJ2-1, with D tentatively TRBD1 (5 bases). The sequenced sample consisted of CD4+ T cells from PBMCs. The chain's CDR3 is CASSFQGEQFF. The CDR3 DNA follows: TGTGCCAGCAGCTTTCAGGGTGAGCAGTTCTTC.